This T cell receptor (beta chain) was identified during a study of blood T cells in healthy people across ages. For the second PCR, which ran for about 7 to 12 cycles, a sample-barcoded 5' primer and a J-beta primer mix were used. TCRdb used MiXCR to reprocess the 5' RACE reads, holding one entry per CDR3 protein. The sample yields hundreds of thousands of distinct CDR3 sequences, about 30% seen once. The CDR3 loop spans 14 amino acids. J was trimmed by 11 bases and V by 2 bases; bases with no gene match: 9. Germline V lookup: CDR1 GTSNPN, CDR2 SVGIG (reference sequence). Ranging in age from about 6 to 95, the donors were healthy Caucasian individuals from Russia. Every sample gave at least 5 micrograms of total RNA when it was extracted.

The V gene is TRBV30, the J gene TRBJ1-6; 7 positions match TRBD1. The receptor was derived from a woman older than 75 in good health. Sequencing was done on a sample of blood. Here the CDR3 reads CAWSSGQDEAPLHF. The CDR3 coding sequence is TGTGCCTGGAGTAGTGGACAGGACGAGGCACCCCTCCACTTT.